These 14 T cell receptor beta chains were sequenced from one sample in a study of T-cell memory formation after mild COVID-19. MiXCR, applied by TCRdb to the 5' RACE reads, yields one record per CDR3 protein. Of a few hundred thousand distinct CDR3 sequences detected, roughly 19% appear once; the ten largest clones hold around 21%. Input material: PBMCs or a T cell subset sorted from them (not recorded which). The receptors here all came from a man younger than 35 who had mild COVID-19 (a few samples of this study predate the infection). Cell type and time point are not known.

The chain carries TRBV6-5 and TRBJ2-7; D is perhaps TRBD1 or TRBD2 (7 bases each). V gave up 6 bases and J gave up 6 bases, with 18 bases separating them. The CDR3 sequence is 14 residues long. Germline CDR1 is MNHEY and CDR2 is SVGAGI. The CDR3 nucleotides are TGTGCCAGCAGACCACAGGGGAGGGTCGGCGAGCAGTACGTC. Translation: CASRPQGRVGEQYV.

As for this clonotype: At one boundary the junction diverges from the germline segment, which might be a read error. V and J are TRBV7-9 and TRBJ1-5; D is uncertain. Germline-derived CDR1 and CDR2 are SEHNR and FQNEAQ (reference sequence). The CDR3 loop spans 14 amino acids. The CDR3 region has the DNA TGTGCCAGCAGCTCGGGCCAAGGCAAACAGCCCCAGCATTTT. Encoded protein: CASSSGQGKQPQHF.

V and J are TRBV6-6 and TRBJ2-7; D gene ambiguous. CDR1 is MNHNY and CDR2 is SVGAGI in the germline V gene (reference sequence). This CDR3 is 13 amino acids long. Trimming stripped 0 bases from V and 2 bases from J, with 5 bases between. The CDR3 protein is CASSYSPTYEQYF. The CDR3 DNA sequence: TGTGCCAGCAGTTACTCCCCGACCTACGAGCAGTACTTC.

This chain uses TRBV5-5 with TRBJ2-5; 10 bases match TRBD1. This CDR3 is 14 amino acids long. With 4 bases clipped from V and 4 bases from J, the junction kept 4 bases outside the gene matches. Germline CDR1 reads SGHKS; CDR2 reads YYEKEE (reference sequence). The CDR3, as DNA: TGTGCCAGCAGCACAGACAGGGGGCTAGAGACCCAGTACTTC. Protein product: CASSTDRGLETQYF.

The CDR3 sequence: CASSYQLSVSFF. CDR3 bases: TGTGCCAGCAGTTACCAACTCTCCGTTTCTTTCTTT. The chain uses TRBV6-2 or TRBV6-3 and TRBJ1-1; D is unclear. Germline V lookup: CDR1 MNHEY, CDR2 SVGEGT. This CDR3 contains 12 residues. V dropped 2 bases and J dropped 12 bases, with 13 bases sitting between them.

This clonotype was counted only a few times. The genes are TRBV6-2 or TRBV6-3 and TRBJ1-1; D is ambiguous. V lost 2 bases, J lost 1 base, and 8 bases lay in between. Germline lookup yields CDR1 MNHEY and CDR2 SVGEGT. CDR3 length: 14 amino acids. Written as DNA, the CDR3 is TGTGCCAGCAGTTACAGAGGGAAGAACACTGAAGCTTTCTTT. Amino acid sequence: CASSYRGKNTEAFF.

This clonotype was detected many times. The chain joins TRBV6-1 to TRBJ2-5; D gene ambiguous. Deletions cut 2 bases from V and 4 bases from J, with 11 bases between. The CDR3 sequence is 14 residues long. Germline V gene sequence: CDR1 MNHNS, CDR2 SASEGT. This CDR3 is CASSERVMGETQYF. CDR3 DNA: TGTGCCAGCAGTGAAAGAGTTATGGGAGAGACCCAGTACTTC.

This clonotype was found a few times. CDR3 bases: TGTGCCAGCAGCTTAAGAGACAGGGGTTTATCAGGAAACACCATATATTTT. This codes for CASSLRDRGLSGNTIYF. The chain combines TRBV7-8 with TRBJ1-3; 8 bases line up with TRBD1. V was clipped by 2 bases and J by 4 bases; unmatched bases: 10. Germline V lookup: CDR1 SGHVS, CDR2 FQNEAQ. The CDR3 sequence is 17 residues long.

V usage is TRBV5-1 and J usage is TRBJ2-3; D not certain. Trimming removed 4 bases from V and 0 bases from J, with 12 bases in between. The CDR3 spans 15 residues. CDR1 is SGHRS and CDR2 is YFSETQ in the germline V gene. The CDR3 coding sequence is TGCGCCAGCAGCCCCTCAGGTCTCAGCACAGATACGCAGTATTTT. Its translation: CASSPSGLSTDTQYF.

This chain joins TRBV4-2 and TRBJ1-2, with 9 bases identical to TRBD1. V was clipped by 1 base and J by 3 bases; unmatched bases: 3. Germline values: CDR1 LGHNA, CDR2 YNFKEQ. The CDR3 is 15 residues long. In nucleotides, the CDR3 is TGTGCCAGCAGCCAAGGGACAGGGGCTTACTATGGCTACACCTTC. Translated, it gives CASSQGTGAYYGYTF.

The sample holds a few counts of this clonotype. The CDR3 protein is CASSDGGQGQVEQYV. CDR3 DNA: TGTGCCAGCAGTGATGGTGGACAGGGCCAGGTCGAGCAGTACGTC. The chain couples TRBV2 to TRBJ2-7; 8 bases are shared with TRBD1. Per germline, CDR1 SNHLY and CDR2 FYNNEI. After removal of 3 bases from V and 6 bases from J, the junction contained 10 bases not matched to a gene. The CDR3 loop spans 15 amino acids.

This clonotype was observed a few times. V gene TRBV5-1 combines with J gene TRBJ2-6; 8 bases are shared with TRBD1. The ends lost 5 bases at V and 2 bases at J; junction bases unmatched: 6. This CDR3 is 16 amino acids long. Germline CDR1 reads SGHRS; CDR2 reads YFSETQ. CDR3 coding DNA: TGCGCCAGCAGAAGGACAGGGTTGGCTGGGGCCAACGTCCTGACTTTC. Its protein product is CASRRTGLAGANVLTF. The entire variable domain, with the rest obtained from reference TRBV5-1 and TRBJ2-6, is as follows: KAGVTQTPRYLIKTRGQQVTLSCSPISGHRSVSWYQQTPGQGLQFLFEYFSETQRNKGNFPGRFSGRQFSNSRSEMNVSTLELGDSALYLCASRRTGLAGANVLTFGAGSRLTVL.

In this sample, this clonotype turned up a few times. The chain couples TRBV7-2 to TRBJ2-1; D might be TRBD2 (6 bases). V gave up 8 bases and J gave up 6 bases, with 20 bases separating them. The CDR3 has 15 residues. CDR1 and CDR2 from the germline V gene are SGHTA and FQGNSA. The CDR3 loop is CASGLWAGPTNEQFF. The CDR3 DNA reads as TGTGCCAGCGGGCTATGGGCGGGGCCAACCAATGAGCAGTTCTTC.

This clonotype was seen more than once but under ten times. This CDR3 is CASSQDPLEQYV. Written as DNA, the CDR3 is TGTGCCAGCAGCCAAGATCCGCTCGAGCAGTACGTC. The chain links TRBV3-1 to TRBJ2-7; D is uncertain. V lost 0 bases, J lost 6 bases, and 6 bases lay in between. Looked up from germline, CDR1 is LGHDT and CDR2 is YNNKEL (reference sequence). The CDR3 is made up of 12 amino acids.